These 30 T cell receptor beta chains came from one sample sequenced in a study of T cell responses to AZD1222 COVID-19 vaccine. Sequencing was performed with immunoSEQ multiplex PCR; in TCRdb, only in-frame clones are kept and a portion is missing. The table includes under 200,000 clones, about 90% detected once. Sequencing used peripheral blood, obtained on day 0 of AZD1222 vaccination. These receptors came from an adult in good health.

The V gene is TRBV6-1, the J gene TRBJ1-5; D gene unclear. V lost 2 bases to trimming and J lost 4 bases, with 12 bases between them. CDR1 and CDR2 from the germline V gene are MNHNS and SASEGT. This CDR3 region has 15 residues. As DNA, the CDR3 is TGTGCCAGCAGTGAACGTTGGGTGGGTAATCAGCCCCAGCATTTT. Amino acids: CASSERWVGNQPQHF.

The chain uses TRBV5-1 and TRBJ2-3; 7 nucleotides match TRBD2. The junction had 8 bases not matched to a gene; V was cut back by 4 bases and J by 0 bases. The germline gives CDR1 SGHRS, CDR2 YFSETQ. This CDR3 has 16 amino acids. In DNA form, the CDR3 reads TGCGCCAGCAGCGTGAACGGGAGGCCGAGCACAGATACGCAGTATTTT. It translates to CASSVNGRPSTDTQYF.

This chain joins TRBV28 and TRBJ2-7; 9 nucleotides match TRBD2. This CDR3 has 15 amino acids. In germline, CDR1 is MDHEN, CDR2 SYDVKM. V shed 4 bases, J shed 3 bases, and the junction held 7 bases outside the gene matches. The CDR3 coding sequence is TGTGCCAGCAGTTCTAGCGGGGAAGGCTTCTACGAGCAGTACTTC. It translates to CASSSSGEGFYEQYF.

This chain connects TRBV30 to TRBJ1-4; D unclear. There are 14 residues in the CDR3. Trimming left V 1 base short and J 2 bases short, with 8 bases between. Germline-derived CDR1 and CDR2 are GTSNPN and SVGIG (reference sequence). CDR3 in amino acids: CAWSDGATNEKLFF. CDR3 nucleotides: TGTGCCTGGAGTGATGGTGCCACTAATGAAAAACTGTTTTTT.

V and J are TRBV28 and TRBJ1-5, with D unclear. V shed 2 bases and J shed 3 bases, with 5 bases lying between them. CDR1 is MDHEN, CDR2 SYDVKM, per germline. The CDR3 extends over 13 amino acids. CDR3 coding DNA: TGTGCCAGCAGTTTAGCCCTCAATCAGCCCCAGCATTTT. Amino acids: CASSLALNQPQHF.

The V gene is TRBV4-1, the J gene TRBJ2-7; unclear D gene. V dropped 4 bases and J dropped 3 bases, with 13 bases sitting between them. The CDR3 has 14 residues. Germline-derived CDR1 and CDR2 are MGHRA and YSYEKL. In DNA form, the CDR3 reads TGCGCCAGCAGCCGCGAAGGACGGAACTACGAGCAGTACTTC. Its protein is CASSREGRNYEQYF.

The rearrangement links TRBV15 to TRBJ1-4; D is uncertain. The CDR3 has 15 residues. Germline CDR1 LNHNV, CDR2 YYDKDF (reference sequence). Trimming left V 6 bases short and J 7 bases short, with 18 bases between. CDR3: CATRGKLPRSEKLFF. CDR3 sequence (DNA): TGTGCCACCAGGGGTAAACTCCCAAGGAGTGAAAAACTGTTTTTT. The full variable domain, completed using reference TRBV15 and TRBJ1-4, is DAMVIQNPRYQVTQFGKPVTLSCSQTLNHNVMYWYQQKSSQAPKLLFHYYDKDFNNEADTPDNFQSRRPNTSFCFLDIRSPGLGDTAMYLCATRGKLPRSEKLFFGSGTQLSVL.

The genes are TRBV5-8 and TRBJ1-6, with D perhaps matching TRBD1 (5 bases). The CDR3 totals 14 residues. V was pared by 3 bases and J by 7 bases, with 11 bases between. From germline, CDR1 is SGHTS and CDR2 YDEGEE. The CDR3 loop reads CASSSLTENSPLHF. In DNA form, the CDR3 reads TGTGCCAGCAGCTCCTTGACAGAGAATTCACCCCTCCACTTT.

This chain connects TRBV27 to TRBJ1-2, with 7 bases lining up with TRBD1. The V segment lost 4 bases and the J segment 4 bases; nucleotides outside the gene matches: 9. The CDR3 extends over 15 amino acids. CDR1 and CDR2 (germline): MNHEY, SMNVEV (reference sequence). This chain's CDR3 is CASSSSDRRGYGYTF. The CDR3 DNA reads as TGTGCCAGCAGTTCCTCGGACAGGAGAGGCTATGGCTACACCTTC.

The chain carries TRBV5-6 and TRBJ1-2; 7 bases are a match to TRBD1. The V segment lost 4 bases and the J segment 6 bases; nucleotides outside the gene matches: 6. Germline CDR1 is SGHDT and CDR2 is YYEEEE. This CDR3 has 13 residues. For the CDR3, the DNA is TGTGCCAGCAGCCGAAGACAGGGACATGGCTACACCTTC. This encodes CASSRRQGHGYTF.

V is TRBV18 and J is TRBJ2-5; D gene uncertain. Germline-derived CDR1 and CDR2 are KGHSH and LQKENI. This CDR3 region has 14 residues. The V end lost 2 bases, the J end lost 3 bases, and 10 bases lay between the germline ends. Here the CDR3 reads CASSPSSVKETQYF. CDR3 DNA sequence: TGTGCCAGCTCACCAAGTTCGGTCAAAGAGACCCAGTACTTC.

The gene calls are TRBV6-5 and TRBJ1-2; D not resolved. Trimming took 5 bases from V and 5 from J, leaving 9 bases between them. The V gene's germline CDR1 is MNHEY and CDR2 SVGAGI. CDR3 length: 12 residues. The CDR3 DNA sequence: TGTGCCAGCAGTCAGAGCACTTATGGCTACACCTTC. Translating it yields CASSQSTYGYTF.

The CDR3, as DNA: TGCAGCGTTTTAAAGGAGTTGGGCACTGAAGCTTTCTTT. Translation gives CSVLKELGTEAFF. V gene TRBV29-1 combines with J gene TRBJ1-1; no reliable D call. Trimming took 5 bases from V and 4 from J, leaving 14 bases between them. The CDR3 sequence is 13 residues long. The V gene's germline CDR1 is SQVTM and CDR2 ANQGSEA.

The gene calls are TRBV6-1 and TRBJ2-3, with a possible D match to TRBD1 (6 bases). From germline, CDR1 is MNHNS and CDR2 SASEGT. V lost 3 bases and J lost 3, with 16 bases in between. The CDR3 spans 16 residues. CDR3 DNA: TGTGCCAGCAGTGAGCAGACAGGCGGTGGGACAGATACGCAGTATTTT. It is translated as CASSEQTGGGTDTQYF.

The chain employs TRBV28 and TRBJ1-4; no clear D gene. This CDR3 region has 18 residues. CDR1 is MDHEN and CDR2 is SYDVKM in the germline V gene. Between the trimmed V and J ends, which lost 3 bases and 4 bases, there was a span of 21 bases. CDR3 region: CASSLPPSPRGINEKLFF. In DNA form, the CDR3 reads TGTGCCAGCAGTTTGCCCCCAAGCCCTCGGGGAATTAATGAAAAACTGTTTTTT.

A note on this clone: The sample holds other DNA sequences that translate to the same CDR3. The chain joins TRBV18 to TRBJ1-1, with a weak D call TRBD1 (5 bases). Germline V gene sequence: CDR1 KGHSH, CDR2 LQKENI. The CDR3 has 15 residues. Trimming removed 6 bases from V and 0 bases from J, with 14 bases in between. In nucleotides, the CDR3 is TGTGCCAGCTCTCCCTTAGACAGCCTGAACACTGAAGCTTTCTTT. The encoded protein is CASSPLDSLNTEAFF.

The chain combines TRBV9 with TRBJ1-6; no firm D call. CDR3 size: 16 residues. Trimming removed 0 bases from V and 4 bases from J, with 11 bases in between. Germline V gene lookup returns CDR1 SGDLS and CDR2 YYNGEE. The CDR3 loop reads CASSVVGNGYNSPLHF. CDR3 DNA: TGTGCCAGCAGCGTAGTCGGTAACGGATATAATTCACCCCTCCACTTT.

The CDR3, as DNA: TGCGCCAGCAGCCAAAGCGTCGGGGACCAAGAGACCCAGTACTTC. It is translated as CASSQSVGDQETQYF. The J gene is TRBJ2-5, the V gene TRBV4-1; a possible D gene is TRBD2 (5 bases). This CDR3 has 15 residues. Deletions cut 2 bases from V and 0 bases from J, with 10 bases between. Germline-derived CDR1 and CDR2 are MGHRA and YSYEKL.

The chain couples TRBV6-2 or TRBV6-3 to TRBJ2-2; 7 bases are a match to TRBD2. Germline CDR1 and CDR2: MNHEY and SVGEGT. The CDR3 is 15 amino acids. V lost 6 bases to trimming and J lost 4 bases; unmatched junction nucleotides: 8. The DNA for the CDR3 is TGTGCCAGCAGCCGCAGACTAGCAACCACCGGGGAGCTGTTTTTT. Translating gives CASSRRLATTGELFF.

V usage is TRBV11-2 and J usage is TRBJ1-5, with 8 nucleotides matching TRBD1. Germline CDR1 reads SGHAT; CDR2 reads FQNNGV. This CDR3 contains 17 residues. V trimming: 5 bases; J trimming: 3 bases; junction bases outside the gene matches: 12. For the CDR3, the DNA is TGTGCCAGCAGCCATGGCAGGGGGCGGAATCTCAATCAGCCCCAGCATTTT. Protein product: CASSHGRGRNLNQPQHF.

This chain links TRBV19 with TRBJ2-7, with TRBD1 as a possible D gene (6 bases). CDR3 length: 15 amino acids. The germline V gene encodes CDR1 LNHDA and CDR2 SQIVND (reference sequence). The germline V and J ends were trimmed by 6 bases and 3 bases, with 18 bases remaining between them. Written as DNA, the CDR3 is TGTGCCAGTAGGAAATCCGGACAGTTAAACTACGAGCAGTACTTC. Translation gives CASRKSGQLNYEQYF.

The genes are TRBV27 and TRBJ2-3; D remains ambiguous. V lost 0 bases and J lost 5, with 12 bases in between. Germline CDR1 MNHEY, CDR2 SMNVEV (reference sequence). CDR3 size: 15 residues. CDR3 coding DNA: TGTGCCAGCAGTTTATCGCACGGGTCCGGAGATACGCAGTATTTT. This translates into CASSLSHGSGDTQYF.

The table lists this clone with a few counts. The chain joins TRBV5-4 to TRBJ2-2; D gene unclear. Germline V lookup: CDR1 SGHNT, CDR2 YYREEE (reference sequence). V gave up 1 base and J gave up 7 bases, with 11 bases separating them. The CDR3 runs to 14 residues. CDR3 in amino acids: CASSLFAGSGELFF. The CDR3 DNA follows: TGTGCCAGCAGCTTGTTCGCCGGAAGCGGGGAGCTGTTTTTT.

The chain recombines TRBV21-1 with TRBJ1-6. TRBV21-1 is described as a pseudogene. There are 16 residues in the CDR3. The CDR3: CASSKLAGSHNSPLHF. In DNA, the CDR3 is TGTGCCAGCAGCAAATTAGCGGGCAGCCATAATTCACCCCTCCACTTT.

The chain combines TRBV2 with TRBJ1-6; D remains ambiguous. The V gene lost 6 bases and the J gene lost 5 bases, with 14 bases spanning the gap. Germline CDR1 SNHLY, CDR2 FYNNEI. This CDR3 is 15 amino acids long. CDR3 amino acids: CASRPVGVHNSPLHF. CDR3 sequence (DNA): TGTGCCAGCAGGCCGGTGGGAGTTCATAATTCACCCCTCCACTTT.

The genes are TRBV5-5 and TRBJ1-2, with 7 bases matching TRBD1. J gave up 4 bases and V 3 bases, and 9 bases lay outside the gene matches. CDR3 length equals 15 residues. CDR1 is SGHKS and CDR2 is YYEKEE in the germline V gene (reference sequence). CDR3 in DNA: TGTGCCAGCAGCTCGGCCGACAGGGCAATCTATGGCTACACCTTC. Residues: CASSSADRAIYGYTF.

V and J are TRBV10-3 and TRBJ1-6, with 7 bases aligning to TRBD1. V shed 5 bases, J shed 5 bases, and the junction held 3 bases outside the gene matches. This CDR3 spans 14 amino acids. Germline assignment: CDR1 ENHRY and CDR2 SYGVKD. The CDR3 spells CAISPGQDNSPLHF. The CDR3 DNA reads TGTGCCATCAGTCCTGGACAGGATAATTCACCCCTCCACTTT.

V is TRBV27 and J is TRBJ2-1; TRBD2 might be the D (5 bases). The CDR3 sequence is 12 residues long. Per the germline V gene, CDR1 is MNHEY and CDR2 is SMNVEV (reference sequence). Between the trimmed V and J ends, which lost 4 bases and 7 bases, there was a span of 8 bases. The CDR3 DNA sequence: TGTGCCAGCAGTTCTACGGGGAATGAGCAGTTCTTC. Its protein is CASSSTGNEQFF.

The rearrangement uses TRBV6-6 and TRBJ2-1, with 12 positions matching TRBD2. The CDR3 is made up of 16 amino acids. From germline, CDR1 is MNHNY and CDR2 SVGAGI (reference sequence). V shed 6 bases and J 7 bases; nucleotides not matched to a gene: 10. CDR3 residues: CASSFLTSGSLNEQFF. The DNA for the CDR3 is TGTGCCAGCAGCTTCCTGACTAGCGGGAGCCTTAATGAGCAGTTCTTC.

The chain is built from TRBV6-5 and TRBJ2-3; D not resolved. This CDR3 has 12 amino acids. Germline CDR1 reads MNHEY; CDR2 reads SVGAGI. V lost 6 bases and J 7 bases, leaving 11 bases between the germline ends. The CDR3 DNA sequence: TGTGCCAGCAGCCAACTGGGTAATACGCAGTATTTT. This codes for CASSQLGNTQYF.